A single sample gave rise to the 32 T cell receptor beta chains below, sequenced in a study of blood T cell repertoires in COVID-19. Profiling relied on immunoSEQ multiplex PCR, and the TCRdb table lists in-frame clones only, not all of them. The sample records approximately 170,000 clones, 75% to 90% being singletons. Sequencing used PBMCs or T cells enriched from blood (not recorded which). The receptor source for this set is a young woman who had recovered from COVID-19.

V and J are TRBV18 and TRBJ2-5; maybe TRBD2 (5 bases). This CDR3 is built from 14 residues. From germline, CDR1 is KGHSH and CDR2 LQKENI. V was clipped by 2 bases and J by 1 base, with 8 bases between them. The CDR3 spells CASSPGLVQETQYF. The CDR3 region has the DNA TGTGCCAGCTCACCAGGACTCGTCCAAGAGACCCAGTACTTC.

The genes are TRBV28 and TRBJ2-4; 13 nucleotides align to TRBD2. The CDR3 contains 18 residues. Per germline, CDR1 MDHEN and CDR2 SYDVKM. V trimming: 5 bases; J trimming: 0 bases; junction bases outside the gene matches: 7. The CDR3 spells CASSPLAGGIVAKNIQYF. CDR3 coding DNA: TGTGCCAGCAGTCCACTAGCGGGAGGGATAGTAGCCAAAAACATTCAGTACTTC.

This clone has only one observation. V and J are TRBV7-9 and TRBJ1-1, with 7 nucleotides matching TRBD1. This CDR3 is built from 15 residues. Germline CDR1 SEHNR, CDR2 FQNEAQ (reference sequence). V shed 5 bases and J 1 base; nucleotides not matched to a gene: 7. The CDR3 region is CASSPRDRENTEAFF. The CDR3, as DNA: TGTGCCAGCAGCCCTAGGGACAGAGAGAACACTGAAGCTTTCTTT.

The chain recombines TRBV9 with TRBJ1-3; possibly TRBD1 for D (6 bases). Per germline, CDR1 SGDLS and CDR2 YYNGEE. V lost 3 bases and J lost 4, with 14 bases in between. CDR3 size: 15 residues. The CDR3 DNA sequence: TGTGCCAGCAGCGGTGGACAGTTGCCGGGAAACACCATATATTTT. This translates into CASSGGQLPGNTIYF.

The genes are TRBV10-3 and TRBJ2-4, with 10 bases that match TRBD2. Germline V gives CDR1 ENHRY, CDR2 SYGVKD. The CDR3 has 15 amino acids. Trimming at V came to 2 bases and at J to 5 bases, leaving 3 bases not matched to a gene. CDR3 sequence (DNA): TGTGCCATCAGTGAGGGACTAGCGGACCAAAACATTCAGTACTTC. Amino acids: CAISEGLADQNIQYF.

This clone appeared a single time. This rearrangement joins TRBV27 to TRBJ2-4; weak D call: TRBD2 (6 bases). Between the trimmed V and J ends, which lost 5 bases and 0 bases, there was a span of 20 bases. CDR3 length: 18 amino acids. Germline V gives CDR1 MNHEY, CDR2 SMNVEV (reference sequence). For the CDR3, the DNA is TGTGCCAGCAGTGCCATCACTGGCGGGGCTCTAGCCAAAAACATTCAGTACTTC. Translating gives CASSAITGGALAKNIQYF.

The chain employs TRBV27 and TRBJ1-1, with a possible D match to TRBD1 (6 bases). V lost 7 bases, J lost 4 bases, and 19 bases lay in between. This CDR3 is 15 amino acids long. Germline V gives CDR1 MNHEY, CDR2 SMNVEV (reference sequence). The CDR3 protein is CASIPATGSGTEAFF. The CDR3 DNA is TGTGCCAGCATTCCGGCAACAGGGAGCGGCACTGAAGCTTTCTTT.

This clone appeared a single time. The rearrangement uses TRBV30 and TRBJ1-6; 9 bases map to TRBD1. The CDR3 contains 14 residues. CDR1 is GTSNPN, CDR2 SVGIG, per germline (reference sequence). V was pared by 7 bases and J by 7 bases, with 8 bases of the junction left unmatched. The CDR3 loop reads CASTGGLANSPLHF. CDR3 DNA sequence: TGTGCCTCCACAGGGGGCCTAGCGAATTCACCCCTCCACTTT.

The CDR3 protein is CASSSTGMGEQFF. The CDR3 DNA reads TGTGCCAGCAGTTCAACAGGGATGGGTGAGCAGTTCTTC. This chain links TRBV27 with TRBJ2-1; tentative D call: TRBD1 (6 bases). Germline CDR1 reads MNHEY; CDR2 reads SMNVEV (reference sequence). V gave up 4 bases and J gave up 9 bases, with 13 bases separating them. The CDR3 length is 13 residues.

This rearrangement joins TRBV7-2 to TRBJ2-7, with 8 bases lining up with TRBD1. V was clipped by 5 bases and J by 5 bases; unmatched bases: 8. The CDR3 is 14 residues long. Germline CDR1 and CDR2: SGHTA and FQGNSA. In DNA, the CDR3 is TGTGCCAGCAGCCGCTACTCGACAGGGGACGAGCAGTACTTC. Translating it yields CASSRYSTGDEQYF. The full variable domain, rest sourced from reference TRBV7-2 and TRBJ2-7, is GAGVSQSPSNKVTEKGKDVELRCDPISGHTALYWYRQSLGQGLEFLIYFQGNSAPDKSGLPSDRFSAERTGGSVSTLTIQRTQQEDSAVYLCASSRYSTGDEQYFGPGTRLTVT.

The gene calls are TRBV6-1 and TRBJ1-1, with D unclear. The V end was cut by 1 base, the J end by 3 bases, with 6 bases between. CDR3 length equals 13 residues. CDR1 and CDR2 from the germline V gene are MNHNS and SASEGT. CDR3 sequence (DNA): TGTGCCAGCAGTGAAGTTCCAGACACTGAAGCTTTCTTT. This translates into CASSEVPDTEAFF.

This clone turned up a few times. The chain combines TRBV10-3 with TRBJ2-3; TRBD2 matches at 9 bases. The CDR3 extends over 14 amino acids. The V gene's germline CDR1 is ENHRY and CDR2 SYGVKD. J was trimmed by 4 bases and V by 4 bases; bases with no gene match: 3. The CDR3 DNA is TGTGCCATCAGTGGGCGGGAGGGGTCAGATACGCAGTATTTT. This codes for CAISGREGSDTQYF.

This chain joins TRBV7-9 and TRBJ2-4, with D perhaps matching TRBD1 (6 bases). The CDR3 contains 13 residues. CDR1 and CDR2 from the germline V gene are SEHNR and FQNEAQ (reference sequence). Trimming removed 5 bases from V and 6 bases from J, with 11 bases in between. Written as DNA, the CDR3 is TGTGCCAGCAGCCCGGACAGTATAAACATTCAGTACTTC. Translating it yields CASSPDSINIQYF.

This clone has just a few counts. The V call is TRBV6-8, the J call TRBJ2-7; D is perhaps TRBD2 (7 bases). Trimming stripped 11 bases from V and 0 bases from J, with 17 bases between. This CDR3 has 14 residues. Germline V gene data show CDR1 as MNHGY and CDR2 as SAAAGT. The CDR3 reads CAPRGGGSSYEQYF. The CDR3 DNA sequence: TGTGCCCCACGGGGAGGGGGGAGCTCCTACGAGCAGTACTTC.

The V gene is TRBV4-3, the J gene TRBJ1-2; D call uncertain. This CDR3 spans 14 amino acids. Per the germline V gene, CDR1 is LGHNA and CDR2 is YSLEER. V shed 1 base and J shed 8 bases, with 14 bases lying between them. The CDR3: CASSQVGEGNGYTF. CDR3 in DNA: TGCGCCAGCAGCCAAGTCGGGGAGGGAAACGGCTACACCTTC.

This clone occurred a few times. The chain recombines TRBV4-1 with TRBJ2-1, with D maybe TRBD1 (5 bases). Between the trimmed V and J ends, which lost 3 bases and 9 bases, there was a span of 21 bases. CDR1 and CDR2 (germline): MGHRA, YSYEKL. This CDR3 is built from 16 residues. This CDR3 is CASSQLDLIDTGEQFF. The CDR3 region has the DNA TGCGCCAGCAGCCAGCTCGACTTGATCGACACAGGTGAGCAGTTCTTC.

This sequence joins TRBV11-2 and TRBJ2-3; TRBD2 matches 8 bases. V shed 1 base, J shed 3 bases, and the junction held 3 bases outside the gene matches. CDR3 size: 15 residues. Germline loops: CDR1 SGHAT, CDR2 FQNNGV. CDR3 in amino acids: CASSLGVAGTDTQYF. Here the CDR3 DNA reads TGTGCCAGCAGCTTAGGAGTAGCGGGGACAGATACGCAGTATTTT.

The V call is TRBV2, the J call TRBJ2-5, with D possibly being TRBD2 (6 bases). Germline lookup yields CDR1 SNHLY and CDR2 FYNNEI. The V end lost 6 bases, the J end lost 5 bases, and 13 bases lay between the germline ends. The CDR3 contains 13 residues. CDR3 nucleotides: TGTGCCAGCAGGGAAAGGGAGGCGGAGACCCAGTACTTC. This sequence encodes CASREREAETQYF.

CDR3: CASSVSGRADKNIQYF. The DNA for the CDR3 is TGTGCCAGCAGCGTTAGCGGGAGGGCCGACAAAAACATTCAGTACTTC. The rearrangement links TRBV11-1 to TRBJ2-4, with 11 bases that match TRBD2. The CDR3 is 16 amino acids. CDR1 SGHAT and CDR2 FQDESV come from the germline V gene (reference sequence). The junction had 6 bases not matched to a gene; V was cut back by 5 bases and J by 3 bases.

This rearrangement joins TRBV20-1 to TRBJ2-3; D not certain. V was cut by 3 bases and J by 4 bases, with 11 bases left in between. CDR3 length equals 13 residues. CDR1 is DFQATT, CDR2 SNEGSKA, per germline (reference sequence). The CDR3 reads CSASGVRADTQYF. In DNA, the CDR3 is TGCAGTGCTAGTGGGGTTCGGGCAGATACGCAGTATTTT.

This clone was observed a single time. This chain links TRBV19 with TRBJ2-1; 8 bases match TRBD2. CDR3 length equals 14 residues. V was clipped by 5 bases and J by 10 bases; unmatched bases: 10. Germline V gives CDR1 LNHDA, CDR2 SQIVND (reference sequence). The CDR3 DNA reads TGTGCCAGTAGTCTTAGCGGGGCGGGGCGGGAGCAGTTCTTC. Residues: CASSLSGAGREQFF.

The CDR3 sequence is CASSPRDTGELFF. DNA for the CDR3: TGTGCCAGCAGCCCCCGGGACACCGGGGAGCTGTTTTTT. The chain combines TRBV3-1 (or the pseudogene TRBV3-2) with TRBJ2-2; D uncertain. The CDR3 extends over 13 amino acids. V was pared by 4 bases and J by 3 bases, with 6 bases between. The germline V gene encodes CDR1 LGHDT and CDR2 YNNKEL (reference sequence).

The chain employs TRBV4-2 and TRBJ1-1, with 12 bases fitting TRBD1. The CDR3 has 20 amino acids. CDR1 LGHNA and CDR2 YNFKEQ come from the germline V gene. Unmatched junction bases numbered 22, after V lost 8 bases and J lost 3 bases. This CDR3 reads CASGRPPPGQGAEMDTEAFF. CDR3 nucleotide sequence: TGTGCCAGCGGCCGACCTCCTCCGGGACAGGGGGCGGAGATGGACACTGAAGCTTTCTTT.

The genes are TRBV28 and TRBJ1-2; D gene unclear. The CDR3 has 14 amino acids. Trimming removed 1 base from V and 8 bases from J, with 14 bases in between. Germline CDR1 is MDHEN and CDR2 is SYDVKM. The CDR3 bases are TGTGCCAGCAGTTTATACCCCAGCGCTCGGGGCTACACCTTC. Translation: CASSLYPSARGYTF.

CDR3 nucleotides: TGCGCCAGCAGCCACCGGGAGACCCAGTACTTC. Translating it yields CASSHRETQYF. V and J are TRBV4-1 and TRBJ2-5; no firm D call. Germline V lookup: CDR1 MGHRA, CDR2 YSYEKL. Trimming removed 3 bases at V and 5 bases at J, with 4 bases between. The length of the CDR3 is 11 residues.

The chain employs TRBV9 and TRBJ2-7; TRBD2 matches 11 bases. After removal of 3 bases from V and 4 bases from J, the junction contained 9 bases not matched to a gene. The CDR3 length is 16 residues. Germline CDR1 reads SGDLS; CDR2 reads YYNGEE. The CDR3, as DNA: TGTGCCAGCAGCGGATCCTTAGCGGGAGGGTTTTACGAGCAGTACTTC. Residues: CASSGSLAGGFYEQYF. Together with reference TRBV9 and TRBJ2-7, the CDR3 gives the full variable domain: DSGVTQTPKHLITATGQRVTLRCSPRSGDLSVYWYQQSLDQGLQFLIQYYNGEERAKGNILERFSAQQFPDLHSELNLSSLELGDSALYFCASSGSLAGGFYEQYFGPGTRLTVT.

The CDR3 is CASSIDPGEWGSPLHF. The CDR3, as DNA: TGTGCCAGTAGTATAGATCCCGGAGAATGGGGCTCACCCCTCCACTTT. The rearrangement joins TRBV19 to TRBJ1-6, with D possibly matching TRBD1 (5 bases). The length of the CDR3 is 16 residues. The germline gives CDR1 LNHDA, CDR2 SQIVND (reference sequence). The V gene lost 0 bases and the J gene lost 10 bases, with 16 bases spanning the gap.

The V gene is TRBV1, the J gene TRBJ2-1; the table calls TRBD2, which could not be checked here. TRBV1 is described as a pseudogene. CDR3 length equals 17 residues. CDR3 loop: CTSSQDPTGGSRGEQFF. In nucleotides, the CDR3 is TGCACCAGCAGCCAAGATCCTACGGGAGGCAGTCGGGGTGAGCAGTTCTTC.

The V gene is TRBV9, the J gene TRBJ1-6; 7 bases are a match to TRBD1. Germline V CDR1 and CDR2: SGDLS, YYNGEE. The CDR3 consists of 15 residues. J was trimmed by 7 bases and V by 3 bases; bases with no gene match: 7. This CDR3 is CASSGGQIQNSPLHF. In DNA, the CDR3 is TGTGCCAGCAGCGGGGGACAGATCCAAAATTCACCCCTCCACTTT.

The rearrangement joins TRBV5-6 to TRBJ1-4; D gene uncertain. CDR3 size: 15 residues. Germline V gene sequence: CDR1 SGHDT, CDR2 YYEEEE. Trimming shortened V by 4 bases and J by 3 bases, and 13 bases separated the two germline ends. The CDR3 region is CASSLAGLANEKLFF. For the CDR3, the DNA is TGTGCCAGCAGCCTCGCGGGTTTGGCTAATGAAAAACTGTTTTTT.

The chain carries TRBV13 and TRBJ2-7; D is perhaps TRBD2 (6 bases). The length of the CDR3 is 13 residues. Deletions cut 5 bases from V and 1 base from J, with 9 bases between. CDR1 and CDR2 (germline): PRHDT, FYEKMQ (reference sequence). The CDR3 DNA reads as TGTGCCAGCAGCAGGGGACTGTCCTACGAGCAGTACTTC. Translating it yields CASSRGLSYEQYF.

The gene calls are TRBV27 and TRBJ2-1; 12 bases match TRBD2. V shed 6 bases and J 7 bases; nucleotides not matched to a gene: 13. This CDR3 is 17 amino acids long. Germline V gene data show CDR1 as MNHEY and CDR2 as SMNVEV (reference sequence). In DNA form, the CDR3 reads TGTGCCAGCAGGCGACCCCTAGCGGGAGGGCGCTTGAATGAGCAGTTCTTC. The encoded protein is CASRRPLAGGRLNEQFF.